This TCR beta chain was sequenced for a study of T cell responses to AZD1222 COVID-19 vaccine (dated by TCRdb to about 2021). A note on the overall study: AZD1222 recipients given second doses at about 4 weeks or at about 12 weeks were pooled, since spike-specific TCR depth and breadth were not found to differ between the two schedules. TCR sequencing was performed for some 250 trial participants, of whom some 200 were given two doses of AZD1222 and some 25 were given two doses of MenACWY control vaccine. Trial participants were enrolled by age into subgroups of 18-55, 56-69 and 70-plus years, and about 150, 27 and 61 TCR-sequenced participants, respectively, were included in these subgroups.

As for this clone: Its antigen is not yet known. Per-base quality was not reported, and no clone a single base away is much larger than it.

Reading from cysteine to phenylalanine, the CDR3 counts 15 amino acids. The DNA shown is the 45-base CDR3, in frame from base 1. As encoded in the germline V gene, CDR1 is MGHDK while CDR2 is SYGVNS. Trimming removed 4 bases from V and 10 bases from J; the gene matches leave 15 bases unexplained. The CDR3 regions of human TCRbeta chains were subjected to immunosequencing. Turning to the authors' computational methods: TCRs in the repertoires were matched against a reference library of SARS-CoV-2-specific TCRs that had been generated with the MIRA antigen-specificity platform. Breadth was defined as the fraction of unique TCRs that were SARS-CoV-2-associated. Depth was defined as the fraction of total T cells that were SARS-CoV-2-associated. Using the MIRA data, each spike-specific TCR was assigned both to the spike region to which the TCR was reactive and to a CD4 or CD8 class. Log10-transformed breadth and depth values were compared by one-way ANOVA with Sidak's multiple comparisons tests. As stored in TCRdb, this immuneACCESS dataset retains in-frame rearrangements with V and J assigned. A fraction of the clones does not appear; measured against another copy, unresolved V genes explain less than half of the discrepancy, and the remainder lacks a known reason. V and J calls and clone size follow that table, whereas D and trimming were derived from the DNA. Recorded for this sample are some 130,000 clones; about four fifths of them occurred a single time. Roughly 4% of the sample rests with the top ten.

Study-wide conclusions, independent of this receptor: After two AZD1222 doses, both the breadth and the depth of spike-specific TCRs were significantly higher than at day 0 and than in MenACWY recipients. Because no samples from the day 14 peak response were available, repertoires could be characterized only after the peak T cell response. In the small 56-69-year group, the increase in depth fell short of significance, most likely because of low power. Conclusions about previously exposed vaccinees are limited because only six or seven AZD1222 recipients were SARS-CoV-2 seropositive at baseline. Vaccine-associated CD4 TCRs spanned the whole spike protein, with dominant responses in regions 160-218 and 743-854. Epitopes outside the regions mutated in the B.1.351 and B.1.1.7 variants were reportedly recognized by nearly half of the unique spike-specific TCRs. Participants were mostly white British, with more females than males. The authors suggested clonal diversity may have been underestimated.

This sample's time point label indicates: baseline before first vaccination. Samples from vaccinated people were obtained from the UK trials COV001 and COV002, which included a single-blind randomized controlled phase 2/3 trial of AZD1222 (ChAdOx1 nCoV-19) in healthy adults. For TCRbeta chain sequencing, PBMC samples were collected from trial participants at day 0 and at day 28 after the second dose. The specimen was peripheral blood, collected on day 0 of AZD1222 vaccination. The sequence came from an adult in good health. The V and J genes are TRBV25-1 and TRBJ1-1; TRBD1 lines up with 7 middle nucleotides. The CDR3 loop reads CASSGPLGQSSRAFF. In nucleotides, the sequence is TGTGCCAGCAGTGGCCCCCTGGGACAGTCAAGTCGAGCTTTCTTT. Reference TRBV25-1 and TRBJ1-1 proteins supply the regions before and after the CDR3; the full variable domain is: EADIYQTPRYLVIGTGKKITLECSQTMGHDKMYWYQQDPGMELHLIHYSYGVNSTEKGDLSSESTVSRIRTEHFPLTLESARPSHTSQYLCASSGPLGQSSRAFFGQGTRLTVV.